This T cell receptor (beta chain) was recovered during a study of blood T cell repertoires in COVID-19. Study overall: Researchers got acute and convalescent COVID-19 samples from the United States, Italy and Spain. Sample material is recorded as cDNA or gDNA derived from T cells, B-cell-depleted T cells, or PBMCs.

The length of the CDR3 is 13 residues. The V end lost 1 base, the J end lost 6 bases, and 9 bases lay between the germline ends. Original methodology: Counts of nucleated cells, estimated from reference gene primer amplification, were obtained. The assay was immunoSEQ multiplex PCR, and TCRdb's table has in-frame clones only and misses some. V and J calls and clone size are those listed in that table; D and trimming were worked out from the DNA. The repertoire holds about 70,000 clones, with around 89% as singletons. The V gene is TRBV12-3 or TRBV12-4, the J gene TRBJ1-1, with a tentative D call TRBD1 (5 bases). The sample taken for sequencing was peripheral blood. The clonotype comes from a woman aged 70-85 years with acute or convalescent COVID-19. DNA for the CDR3: TGTGCCAGCAGTTTAGACGGGGGGGCTGAAGCTTTCTTT. Amino acid sequence: CASSLDGGAEAFF.